This passage covers 18 T cell receptor beta chains from one sample sequenced in a study of T cells after yellow fever vaccination. Each CDR3 protein gets one entry after TCRdb re-called the 5' RACE reads with MiXCR. The sample lists 250,000 to 400,000 distinct CDR3 sequences, roughly 4% occurring once. Sample: PBMCs, taken 5 days after the yellow fever booster vaccination. These receptors originate from a man younger than 30 who received the YFV17D yellow fever vaccine.

This clonotype was seen more than once but under ten times. The rearrangement joins TRBV5-4 to TRBJ1-2; 8 bases agree with TRBD1. Unmatched junction bases numbered 4, after V lost 0 bases and J lost 3 bases. This CDR3 is 15 amino acids long. In germline, CDR1 is SGHNT, CDR2 YYREEE (reference sequence). The CDR3 DNA sequence: TGTGCCAGCAGCTTGGTACCGACAGGGGACTATGGCTACACCTTC. It encodes CASSLVPTGDYGYTF.

This clonotype was recorded many times. The chain carries TRBV6-2 or TRBV6-3 and TRBJ2-7; no clear D gene. Trimming took 6 bases from V and 3 from J, leaving 6 bases between them. Germline V CDR1 and CDR2: MNHEY, SVGEGT. This CDR3 region has 11 residues. CDR3 loop: CASSQFYEQYF. The CDR3 nucleotides are TGTGCCAGCAGCCAATTCTACGAGCAGTACTTC.

This clonotype was picked up many times. This chain links TRBV5-5 with TRBJ2-1; a possible D gene is TRBD1 (6 bases). Deletions cut 3 bases from V and 12 bases from J, with 19 bases between. The CDR3 runs 14 residues. Germline values: CDR1 SGHKS, CDR2 YYEKEE (reference sequence). As DNA, the CDR3 is TGTGCCAGCAGCTACAGGGCCTTAGGGGATCGGCAGTTCTTC. This encodes CASSYRALGDRQFF.

This clonotype was detected many times. The rearrangement links TRBV7-3 to TRBJ2-5; D may be TRBD1 or TRBD2 (6 bases each). V was shortened by 1 base and J by 5 bases, with 14 bases between the two germline ends. Germline CDR1 reads SGHTA; CDR2 reads FQGTGA. The CDR3 extends over 15 amino acids. CDR3 residues: CASSLKGGRWETQYF. The CDR3 DNA reads TGTGCCAGCAGCTTAAAGGGGGGCCGATGGGAGACCCAGTACTTC. Full variable domain (rest looked up from reference TRBV7-3 and TRBJ2-5): GAGVSQTPSNKVTEKGKYVELRCDPISGHTALYWYRQSLGQGPEFLIYFQGTGAADDSGLPNDRFFAVRPEGSVSTLKIQRTERGDSAVYLCASSLKGGRWETQYFGPGTRLLVL.

This clonotype has ten or more counts. The chain uses TRBV11-2 and TRBJ2-1; D is undetermined. This CDR3 has 16 residues. The V gene's germline CDR1 is SGHAT and CDR2 FQNNGV. V was clipped by 0 bases and J by 0 bases, with 9 bases between them. The CDR3 DNA sequence: TGTGCCAGCAGCTTAGAGGTAATGGGCTCCTACAATGAGCAGTTCTTC. Translation gives CASSLEVMGSYNEQFF.

This clonotype was seen ten or more times. This chain joins TRBV4-3 and TRBJ2-6; no firm D call. The CDR3 is 17 residues long. The germline V gene encodes CDR1 LGHNA and CDR2 YSLEER. V dropped 2 bases and J dropped 0 bases, with 11 bases sitting between them. The CDR3 loop is CASSQRLVSSGANVLTF. The CDR3 bases are TGCGCCAGCAGCCAAAGGCTCGTAAGCTCTGGGGCCAACGTCCTGACTTTC.

J is TRBJ2-5 and V is TRBV5-1; D is undetermined. Trimming stripped 5 bases from V and 7 bases from J, with 9 bases between. This CDR3 has 11 residues. The germline gives CDR1 SGHRS, CDR2 YFSETQ. The CDR3: CASSSEMTQYF. In nucleotides, the CDR3 is TGCGCCAGCAGTTCAGAAATGACCCAGTACTTC. The whole variable domain, remainder taken from reference TRBV5-1 and TRBJ2-5, is KAGVTQTPRYLIKTRGQQVTLSCSPISGHRSVSWYQQTPGQGLQFLFEYFSETQRNKGNFPGRFSGRQFSNSRSEMNVSTLELGDSALYLCASSSEMTQYFGPGTRLLVL.

The sample holds many counts of this clonotype. The chain joins TRBV5-6 to TRBJ1-2; weak D call: TRBD1 (5 bases). Germline V gene data show CDR1 as SGHDT and CDR2 as YYEEEE. The V end was cut by 0 bases, the J end by 8 bases, with 14 bases between. This CDR3 is built from 14 residues. CDR3 amino acids: CASSLASGLGGYTF. The CDR3 coding sequence is TGTGCCAGCAGCTTGGCCTCAGGGCTAGGGGGCTACACCTTC.

V is TRBV5-4 and J is TRBJ2-3; 8 nucleotides align to TRBD2. This CDR3 contains 16 residues. Trimming took 4 bases from V and 5 from J; bases not matched to a gene: 12. Germline CDR1 reads SGHNT; CDR2 reads YYREEE (reference sequence). CDR3 coding DNA: TGTGCCAGCAGCCGAAGCGGCGGGGGGCGGGAAGATACGCAGTATTTT. Its protein is CASSRSGGGREDTQYF.

This clonotype appeared a few times. This sequence joins TRBV19 and TRBJ2-3; D is uncertain. V lost 3 bases to trimming and J lost 1 base, with 14 bases between them. Germline V CDR1 and CDR2: LNHDA, SQIVND (reference sequence). The CDR3 sequence is 16 residues long. CDR3 sequence (DNA): TGTGCCAGTAGTATTGCCCGGAGCCGGGGCACAGATACGCAGTATTTT. Protein sequence: CASSIARSRGTDTQYF.

In this sample, this clonotype turned up a few times. The chain combines TRBV28 with TRBJ1-6; a possible D gene is TRBD1 (6 bases). CDR1 is MDHEN, CDR2 SYDVKM, per germline. With 10 bases removed from V and 7 bases from J, the gap between germline ends came to 14 bases. This CDR3 comprises 13 residues. The CDR3 region is CATRGNMNSPLHF. The CDR3 bases are TGTGCCACCAGGGGTAATATGAATTCACCCCTCCACTTT.

This clonotype was counted many times. This rearrangement joins TRBV6-2 or TRBV6-3 to TRBJ1-4, with D perhaps matching TRBD1 (5 bases). This CDR3 region has 12 residues. V lost 6 bases to trimming and J lost 8 bases, with 10 bases between them. Germline-derived CDR1 and CDR2 are MNHEY and SVGEGT. CDR3 sequence reads: CASSWGGEKLFF. DNA for the CDR3: TGTGCCAGCAGCTGGGGCGGGGAAAAACTGTTTTTT.

In its sample, this clonotype was seen a few times. The V and J genes are TRBV7-9 and TRBJ2-5, with D perhaps TRBD1 (6 bases). The V end was cut by 6 bases, the J end by 3 bases, with 23 bases between. The CDR3 contains 17 residues. Germline CDR1 is SEHNR and CDR2 is FQNEAQ (reference sequence). The CDR3 coding sequence is TGTGCCAGCAGTCCTGGACAGACCCTAACGAGGGAAGAGACCCAGTACTTC. It translates to CASSPGQTLTREETQYF. Drawing the rest from reference TRBV7-9 and TRBJ2-5, the complete variable domain is DTGVSQNPRHKITKRGQNVTFRCDPISEHNRLYWYRQTLGQGPEFLTYFQNEAQLEKSRLLSDRFSAERPKGSFSTLEIQRTEQGDSAMYLCASSPGQTLTREETQYFGPGTRLLVL.

The chain is built from TRBV24-1 and TRBJ1-2; unclear D gene. The CDR3 sequence is 12 residues long. Deletions cut 3 bases from V and 4 bases from J, with 5 bases between. The germline V gene encodes CDR1 KGHDR and CDR2 SFDVKD. The CDR3 DNA is TGTGCCACCAGTGATCGGGTCTATGGCTACACCTTC. It encodes CATSDRVYGYTF.

The gene calls are TRBV4-1 and TRBJ2-2; 7 nucleotides align to TRBD2. J lost 5 bases, V lost 0 bases, and 3 bases had no gene match. The CDR3 sequence is 15 residues long. Germline CDR1 and CDR2: MGHRA and YSYEKL. The CDR3 sequence: CASSQEVGGTGELFF. CDR3 DNA: TGCGCCAGCAGCCAAGAAGTGGGAGGGACCGGGGAGCTGTTTTTT.

This clonotype ranks as medium-sized (0.01 to 0.1%). The V gene is TRBV7-7, the J gene TRBJ2-5, with 7 positions matching TRBD1. Per germline, CDR1 SSHAT and CDR2 FNYEAQ (reference sequence). This CDR3 spans 15 amino acids. Losses at the gene ends were 2 bases for V and 1 base for J; bases not matched to a gene: 4. CDR3 nucleotides: TGTGCCAGCAGCTTAAATAGGGGGCCCCAAGAGACCCAGTACTTC. This encodes CASSLNRGPQETQYF.

This clonotype showed up many times. The V and J genes are TRBV20-1 and TRBJ2-3, with D tentatively TRBD1 (6 bases). The CDR3 is made up of 14 amino acids. V was clipped by 6 bases and J by 4 bases, with 17 bases between them. Germline values: CDR1 DFQATT, CDR2 SNEGSKA (reference sequence). CDR3: CSADGQIRSDTQYF. The CDR3 nucleotides are TGCAGTGCGGACGGACAGATCCGATCAGATACGCAGTATTTT.

In its sample, this clonotype was seen many times. V usage is TRBV20-1 and J usage is TRBJ2-7; D is undetermined. From germline, CDR1 is DFQATT and CDR2 SNEGSKA (reference sequence). The CDR3 spans 11 residues. Between the trimmed V and J ends, which lost 2 bases and 6 bases, there was a span of 8 bases. The CDR3 DNA sequence: TGCAGTGCTAGATTGGTGTCCGAGCAGTACTTC. Its translation: CSARLVSEQYF.